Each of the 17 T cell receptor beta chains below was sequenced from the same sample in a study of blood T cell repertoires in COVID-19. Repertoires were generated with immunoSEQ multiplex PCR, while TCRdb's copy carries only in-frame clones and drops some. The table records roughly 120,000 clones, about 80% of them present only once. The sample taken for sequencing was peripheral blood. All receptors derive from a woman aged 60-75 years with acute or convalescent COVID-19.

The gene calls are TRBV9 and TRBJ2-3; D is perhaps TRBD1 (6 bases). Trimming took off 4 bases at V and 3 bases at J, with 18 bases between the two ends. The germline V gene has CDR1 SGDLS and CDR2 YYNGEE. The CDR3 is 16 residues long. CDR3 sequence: CASSFSTGRGTDTQYF. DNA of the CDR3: TGTGCCAGCAGCTTTTCTACAGGGCGAGGGACAGATACGCAGTATTTT.

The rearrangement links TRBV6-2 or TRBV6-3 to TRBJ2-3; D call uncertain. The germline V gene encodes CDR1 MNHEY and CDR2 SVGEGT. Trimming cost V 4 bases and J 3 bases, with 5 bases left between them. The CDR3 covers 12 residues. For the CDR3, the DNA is TGTGCCAGCAGTTTAGCAACAGATACGCAGTATTTT. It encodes CASSLATDTQYF.

CDR3 in DNA: TGTGCCAGCAGCTTAGGAGGTGGGGCAGTTGGCTACACCTTC. It is translated as CASSLGGGAVGYTF. The chain has TRBV7-9 and TRBJ1-2; TRBD1 might be the D (5 bases). CDR1 is SEHNR, CDR2 FQNEAQ, per germline (reference sequence). This CDR3 region has 14 residues. The V and J ends lost 1 base and 7 bases respectively, with 13 bases between them. Combining the CDR3 with reference TRBV7-9 and TRBJ1-2 gives the whole variable domain DTGVSQNPRHKITKRGQNVTFRCDPISEHNRLYWYRQTLGQGPEFLTYFQNEAQLEKSRLLSDRFSAERPKGSFSTLEIQRTEQGDSAMYLCASSLGGGAVGYTFGSGTRLTVV.

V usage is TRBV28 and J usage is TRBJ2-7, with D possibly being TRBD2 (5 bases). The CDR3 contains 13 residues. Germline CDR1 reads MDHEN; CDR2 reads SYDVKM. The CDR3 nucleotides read TGTGCTACAACGGAGGAACCCCTCTACGAGCAGTACTTC. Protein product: CATTEEPLYEQYF.

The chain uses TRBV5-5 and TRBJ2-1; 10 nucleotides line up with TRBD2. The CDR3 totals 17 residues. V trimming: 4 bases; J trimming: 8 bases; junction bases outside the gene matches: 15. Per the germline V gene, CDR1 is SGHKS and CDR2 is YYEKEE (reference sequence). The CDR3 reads CASSQHLGSGGAYEQFF. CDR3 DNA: TGTGCCAGCAGCCAACACCTAGGCAGCGGGGGGGCCTATGAGCAGTTCTTC.

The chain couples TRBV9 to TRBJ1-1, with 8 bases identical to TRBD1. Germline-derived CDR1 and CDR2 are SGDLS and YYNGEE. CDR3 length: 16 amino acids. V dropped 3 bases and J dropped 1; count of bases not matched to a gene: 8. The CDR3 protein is CASSASTGVRNTEAFF. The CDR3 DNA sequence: TGTGCCAGCAGCGCCTCGACAGGGGTTAGGAACACTGAAGCTTTCTTT.

The CDR3 DNA reads as TGCGCCAGCAGCTTGGAAGGACGGGACAGCGAAAAACTGTTTTTT. The encoded protein is CASSLEGRDSEKLFF. V usage is TRBV5-1 and J usage is TRBJ1-4; 7 bases agree with TRBD1. The CDR3 covers 15 residues. Germline assignment: CDR1 SGHRS and CDR2 YFSETQ. V lost 0 bases and J lost 8; bases outside the gene matches: 7.

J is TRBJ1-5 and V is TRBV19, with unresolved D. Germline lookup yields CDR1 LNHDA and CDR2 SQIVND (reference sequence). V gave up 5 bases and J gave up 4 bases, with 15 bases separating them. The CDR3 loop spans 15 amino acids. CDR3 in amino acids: CASSPSVVDNQPQHF. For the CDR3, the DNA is TGTGCCAGTAGTCCCAGCGTTGTGGATAATCAGCCCCAGCATTTT.

CDR3 nucleotides: TGTGCCAGCAGCTCCCAGGGTGAAGCTTTCTTT. The encoded protein is CASSSQGEAFF. The rearrangement uses TRBV11-1 and TRBJ1-1; possibly TRBD1 for D (5 bases). The V gene's germline CDR1 is SGHAT and CDR2 FQDESV (reference sequence). Between the trimmed V and J ends, which lost 4 bases and 7 bases, there was a span of 7 bases. This CDR3 is 11 amino acids long.

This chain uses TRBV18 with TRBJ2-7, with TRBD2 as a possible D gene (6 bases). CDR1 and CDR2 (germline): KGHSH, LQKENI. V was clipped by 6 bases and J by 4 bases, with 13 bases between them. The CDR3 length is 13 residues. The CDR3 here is CASSAGTGYEQYF. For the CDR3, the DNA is TGTGCCAGCTCCGCCGGGACTGGGTACGAGCAGTACTTC.

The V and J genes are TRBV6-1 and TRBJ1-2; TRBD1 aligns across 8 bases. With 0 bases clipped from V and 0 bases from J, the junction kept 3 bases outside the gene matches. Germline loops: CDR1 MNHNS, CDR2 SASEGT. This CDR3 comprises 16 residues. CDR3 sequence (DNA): TGTGCCAGCAGTGAAGCGGGACAGGCAACTAACTATGGCTACACCTTC. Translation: CASSEAGQATNYGYTF.

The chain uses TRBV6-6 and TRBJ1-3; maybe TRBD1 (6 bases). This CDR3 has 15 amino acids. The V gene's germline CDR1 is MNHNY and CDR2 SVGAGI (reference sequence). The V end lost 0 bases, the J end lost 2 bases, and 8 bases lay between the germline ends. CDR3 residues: CASSYSSGAGNTIYF. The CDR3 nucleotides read TGTGCCAGCAGTTACTCATCAGGGGCTGGAAACACCATATATTTT.

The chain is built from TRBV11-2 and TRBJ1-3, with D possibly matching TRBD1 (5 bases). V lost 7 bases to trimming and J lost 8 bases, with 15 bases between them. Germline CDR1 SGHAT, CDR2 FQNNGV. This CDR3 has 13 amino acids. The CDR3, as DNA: TGTGCCAGCACGACCATGGGGGGAGACACCATATATTTT. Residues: CASTTMGGDTIYF.

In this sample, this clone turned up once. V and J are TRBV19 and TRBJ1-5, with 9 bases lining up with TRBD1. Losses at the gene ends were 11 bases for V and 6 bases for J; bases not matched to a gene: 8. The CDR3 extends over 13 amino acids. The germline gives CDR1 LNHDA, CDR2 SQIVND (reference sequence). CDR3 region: CASSGQGFQPQHF. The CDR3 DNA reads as TGTGCCTCCTCGGGACAGGGTTTTCAGCCCCAGCATTTT.

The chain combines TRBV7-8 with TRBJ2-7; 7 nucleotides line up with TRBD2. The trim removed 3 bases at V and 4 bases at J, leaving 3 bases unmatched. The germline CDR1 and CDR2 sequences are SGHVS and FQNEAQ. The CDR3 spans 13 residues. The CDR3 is CASSLGGQYEQYV. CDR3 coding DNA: TGTGCCAGCAGCTTGGGAGGGCAATACGAGCAGTACGTC.

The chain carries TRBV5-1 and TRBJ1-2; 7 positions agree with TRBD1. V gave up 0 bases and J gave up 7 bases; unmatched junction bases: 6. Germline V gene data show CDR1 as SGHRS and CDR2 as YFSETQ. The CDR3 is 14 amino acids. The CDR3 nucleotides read TGCGCCAGCAGCTTGGCGACAGGGCAGAGTGGCTACACCTTC. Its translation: CASSLATGQSGYTF.

Here the CDR3 reads CASSLTDRSLSSYNSPLHF. Here the CDR3 DNA reads TGTGCCAGCAGCTTAACGGACAGATCCCTAAGCTCCTATAATTCACCCCTCCACTTT. V gene TRBV7-8 combines with J gene TRBJ1-6; D possibly corresponds to TRBD1 (6 bases). The V gene's germline CDR1 is SGHVS and CDR2 FQNEAQ. The CDR3 is 19 amino acids. Between the trimmed V and J ends, which lost 2 bases and 0 bases, there was a span of 17 bases.